This TCR beta chain derives from a study of blood T cell repertoires in COVID-19. Across the whole study: Acute and convalescent COVID-19 samples came from the United States, Italy and Spain. Sample material is recorded as cDNA or gDNA derived from T cells, B-cell-depleted T cells, or PBMCs.

Per the original data handling: For nucleated cells, counts were estimated from reference gene primer amplification. The data were produced by immunoSEQ multiplex PCR, yet TCRdb's version contains in-frame clones alone and is incomplete. D and trimming were read from the DNA, whereas the V and J calls and clone size are those reported in that table. The repertoire holds around 160,000 clones, 85% to 90% seen once, with 10% in the top ten. Enrollment of patients from Seattle took place during active infection, with longitudinal follow-up. This TCR was recovered from a woman aged 70-85 years with COVID-19, enrolled during active disease. Input material: peripheral blood.

Here the CDR3 reads CASSEAAVVKGGQRETQYF. The CDR3 DNA sequence: TGTGCCAGCAGTGAAGCAGCGGTGGTCAAAGGGGGACAAAGAGAGACCCAGTACTTC. V and J are TRBV6-1 and TRBJ2-5; possibly TRBD1 for D (6 bases). The V end was cut by 0 bases, the J end by 4 bases, with 24 bases between. The germline gives CDR1 MNHNS, CDR2 SASEGT. The CDR3 contains 19 residues.